This T cell receptor (beta chain) was retrieved from a study of Ad26.COV2.S vaccination and SARS-CoV-2 variants. Treatment specified: roughly 20 received Ad26.COV2.S at low or high dose, single or two shots; about 5 received placebo; per-sample allocation not given. The study sampled participants on day 63 after the first vaccine or placebo injection. Cohort 1b enrolled adults aged 18-55 years in Boston. Participants' vaccine, an Ad26 vector, delivered Wuhan-strain SARS-CoV-2 spike. The repertoire was sequenced with immunoSEQ multiplex PCR; TCRdb's copy has only in-frame clones and lacks some. The sample lists 410,000 or so clones; about 92% were seen once. The V gene lost 10 bases and the J gene lost 0 bases, with 15 bases spanning the gap. The CDR3 covers 14 residues. Germline loops: CDR1 SGHTA, CDR2 FQGNSA.

The V gene is TRBV7-2, the J gene TRBJ1-2; D is unresolved. The source is a person aged 18-60 years who received the Ad26.COV2.S COVID-19 vaccine or a placebo. The starting material was peripheral blood, obtained in a trial of Ad26.COV2.S vaccine versus placebo. CDR3 bases: TGTGCCAACCAGCTTTTAGGCGCTAACTATGGCTACACCTTC. This sequence encodes CANQLLGANYGYTF.